These 5 T cell receptor beta chains came from one sample sequenced in a study of blood T cell repertoires in COVID-19. Measured with immunoSEQ multiplex PCR; TCRdb has only the in-frame clones, and not every one. The table shows some 350,000 clones, with over 80% occurring only once. Source material: PBMCs or T cells enriched from blood (not recorded which). Receptor source: a man aged 30 to 45 who had recovered from COVID-19.

V gene TRBV19 combines with J gene TRBJ1-5; D not certain. This CDR3 region has 13 residues. The V and J ends lost 4 bases and 3 bases respectively, with 7 bases between them. Germline V gene sequence: CDR1 LNHDA, CDR2 SQIVND (reference sequence). The CDR3 DNA reads TGTGCCAGTAGTACGGGGTTCAATCAGCCCCAGCATTTT. It codes for CASSTGFNQPQHF.

This clone came up a few times. The chain recombines TRBV28 with TRBJ1-1, with a weak D call TRBD1 (5 bases). CDR1 and CDR2 (germline): MDHEN, SYDVKM. This CDR3 has 15 amino acids. V was clipped by 3 bases and J by 3 bases, with 14 bases between them. The DNA for the CDR3 is TGTGCCAGCAGTTTTGCGGGGGGTAGGGACACTGAAGCTTTCTTT. Its translation: CASSFAGGRDTEAFF.

The rearrangement uses TRBV5-4 and TRBJ2-3; the match to TRBD2 covers 9 bases. The CDR3 runs 16 residues. Germline CDR1 and CDR2: SGHNT and YYREEE (reference sequence). Germline trimming cut 4 bases from V and 4 bases from J; bases unmatched to any gene: 10. Written as DNA, the CDR3 is TGTGCCAGCAGCCCGGGGGGCGGGGGGGCCGCAGATACGCAGTATTTT. Its protein is CASSPGGGGAADTQYF.

V usage is TRBV24-1 and J usage is TRBJ2-3; weak D call: TRBD1 (6 bases). The CDR3 runs to 12 residues. Trimming took 1 base from V and 11 from J, leaving 9 bases between them. Per germline, CDR1 KGHDR and CDR2 SFDVKD. The CDR3 DNA is TGTGCCACCAGTGATTTTAGGGACAAGCAGTATTTT. Amino acid sequence: CATSDFRDKQYF.

V usage is TRBV5-1 and J usage is TRBJ2-1; 9 positions agree with TRBD1. V was pared by 4 bases and J by 4 bases, with 9 bases of the junction left unmatched. The CDR3 is 16 residues long. CDR1 SGHRS and CDR2 YFSETQ come from the germline V gene. CDR3 bases: TGCGCCAGCAGCACGGGACAGGGCCTCCTATACAATGAGCAGTTCTTC. It encodes CASSTGQGLLYNEQFF.